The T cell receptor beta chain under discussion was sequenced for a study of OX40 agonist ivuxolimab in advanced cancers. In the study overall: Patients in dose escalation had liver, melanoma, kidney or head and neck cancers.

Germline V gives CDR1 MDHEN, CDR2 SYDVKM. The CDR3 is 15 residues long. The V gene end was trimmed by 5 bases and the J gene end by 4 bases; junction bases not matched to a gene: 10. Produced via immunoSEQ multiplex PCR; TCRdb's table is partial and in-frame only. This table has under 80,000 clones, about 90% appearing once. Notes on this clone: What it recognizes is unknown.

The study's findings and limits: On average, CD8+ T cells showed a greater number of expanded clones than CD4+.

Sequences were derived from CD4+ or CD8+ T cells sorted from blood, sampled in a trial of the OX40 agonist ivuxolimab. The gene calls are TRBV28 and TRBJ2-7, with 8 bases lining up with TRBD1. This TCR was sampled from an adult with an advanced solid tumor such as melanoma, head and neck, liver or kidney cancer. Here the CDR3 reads CASSITGTGRYEQYF. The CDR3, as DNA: TGTGCCAGCAGTATCACCGGGACAGGCAGGTACGAGCAGTACTTC.